Shown below are 7 T cell receptor beta chains from a single sample sequenced in a study of T-cell reconstitution after alpha-beta-depleted transplantation in children. Using unique molecular identifiers, the investigators prepared the TCRbeta library. TCRdb independently ran MiXCR on the PCR reads; one entry per CDR3 protein. Here the sample spans about 110,000 distinct CDR3 sequences, about 6.4% being singletons. The sample here was PBMCs, mostly from graft donor cells, taken 360 days after TCRalphabeta/CD19-depleted stem cell transplant. The source of these receptors is a male patient between 2 and 15 years old who had a stem cell transplant for acute lymphoblastic leukemia, so the T cells may come from the graft donor.

The chain combines TRBV6-1 with TRBJ2-7, with 10 positions matching TRBD2. From germline, CDR1 is MNHNS and CDR2 SASEGT. V was clipped by 5 bases and J by 2 bases; unmatched bases: 9. The CDR3 is 16 residues long. This chain's CDR3 is CASSPLTSGEPYEQYF. The CDR3 DNA reads TGTGCCAGCAGTCCGCTCACTAGCGGGGAGCCCTACGAGCAGTACTTC.

This clonotype showed up many times. The chain couples TRBV12-3 or TRBV12-4 to TRBJ2-3; TRBD2 might be the D (5 bases). This CDR3 comprises 16 residues. Trimming took off 3 bases at V and 4 bases at J, with 17 bases between the two ends. CDR3: CASSFRGRLAADTQYF. The CDR3 DNA reads TGTGCCAGCAGTTTTCGAGGACGGCTAGCAGCAGATACGCAGTATTTT.

This clonotype turned up a few times. This chain links TRBV6-2 or TRBV6-3 with TRBJ2-5; 8 nucleotides agree with TRBD1. V lost 2 bases, J lost 2 bases, and 7 bases stayed unmatched. Germline V gene sequence: CDR1 MNHEY, CDR2 SVGEGT. This CDR3 has 16 residues. The CDR3 DNA reads as TGTGCCAGCAGTTACCTCCGGGACAGGCGACAAGAGACCCAGTACTTC. This sequence encodes CASSYLRDRRQETQYF.

This clonotype showed up many times. The chain uses TRBV4-3 and TRBJ2-3; TRBD2 matches 11 bases. V was pared by 0 bases and J by 5 bases, with 7 bases of the junction left unmatched. Germline loops: CDR1 LGHNA, CDR2 YSLEER. This CDR3 has 17 amino acids. The CDR3 reads CASSQDKRLAGGDTQYF. In DNA form, the CDR3 reads TGCGCCAGCAGCCAAGATAAGCGGCTAGCGGGGGGAGATACGCAGTATTTT.

This chain links TRBV28 with TRBJ2-1; D not certain. The germline gives CDR1 MDHEN, CDR2 SYDVKM. V lost 3 bases to trimming and J lost 4 bases, with 7 bases between them. The CDR3 has 13 amino acids. The CDR3, as DNA: TGTGCCAGCAGTTTTAGTCAGTACAATGAGCAGTTCTTC. This gives the protein CASSFSQYNEQFF.

This clonotype was detected only a few times. The V gene is TRBV6-1, the J gene TRBJ2-5; possible D gene TRBD1, 6 bases. This CDR3 has 16 amino acids. Germline loops: CDR1 MNHNS, CDR2 SASEGT. The V end was cut by 6 bases, the J end by 1 base, with 18 bases between. In DNA, the CDR3 is TGTGCCAGCAGCCGTCCCCCTACAGGGATCCAAGAGACCCAGTACTTC. Translation: CASSRPPTGIQETQYF.

V usage is TRBV3-1 and J usage is TRBJ2-2; TRBD2 agrees at 8 bases. After removal of 4 bases from V and 6 bases from J, the junction contained 10 bases not matched to a gene. CDR1 is LGHDT and CDR2 is YNNKEL in the germline V gene (reference sequence). The CDR3 has 16 amino acids. The CDR3 protein is CASSPPSGPRAGELFF. As DNA, the CDR3 is TGTGCCAGCAGCCCCCCTAGCGGGCCGAGGGCCGGGGAGCTGTTTTTT.